This section outlines one T cell receptor beta chain sequence together with its context. Its target is not known. The data belong to a study of Ad26.COV2.S vaccination and SARS-CoV-2 variants. Germline lookup yields CDR1 LNHDA and CDR2 SQIVND (reference sequence). The ends were cut back, 5 bases at V and 6 bases at J, with 14 bases in the middle. The CDR3 is made up of 15 amino acids. The treatment denotes: about 20 received Ad26.COV2.S at low or high dose, single or two shots; 5 received placebo; per-sample allocation not given. Samples analyzed were those drawn on day 63 after the first vaccine or placebo injection. Repertoires were generated with immunoSEQ multiplex PCR, while TCRdb's copy carries only in-frame clones and drops some. The repertoire holds about 320,000 clones, with 85% as singletons. General study findings and limits: TCR breadth and depth estimates may have understated total T cell responses.

Here the sequenced sample was peripheral blood, taken in a trial of Ad26.COV2.S vaccine versus placebo. The sequence was obtained from a person aged 18-65 years who received the Ad26.COV2.S COVID-19 vaccine or a placebo. The chain couples TRBV19 to TRBJ1-6, with unresolved D. CDR3 sequence (DNA): TGTGCCAGTAGTCCTCAGGCAGCAGTTAATTCACCCCTCCACTTT. The encoded protein is CASSPQAAVNSPLHF.